Here is one T cell receptor (beta chain) with its context. This record comes from a study of control samples from healthy donors and cancer patients. The CDR3 sequence is 13 residues long. V was trimmed by 8 bases and J by 5 bases, leaving 12 bases between them. The germline V gene encodes CDR1 WNHNN and CDR2 SYGVQD (reference sequence). Sequencing used immunoSEQ multiplex PCR; TCRdb keeps in-frame clones, though not all of them. This repertoire shows around 75,000 clones, over 80% found once; its top ten account for 5.8%. Sequenced material: blood. This clonotype was obtained from a woman between 55 and 75 years old in good health. V and J are TRBV10-1 and TRBJ2-2, with D unresolved. CDR3 region: CASRSTRTGELFF. Written as DNA, the CDR3 is TGCGCCAGCCGGTCAACAAGGACCGGGGAGCTGTTTTTT.